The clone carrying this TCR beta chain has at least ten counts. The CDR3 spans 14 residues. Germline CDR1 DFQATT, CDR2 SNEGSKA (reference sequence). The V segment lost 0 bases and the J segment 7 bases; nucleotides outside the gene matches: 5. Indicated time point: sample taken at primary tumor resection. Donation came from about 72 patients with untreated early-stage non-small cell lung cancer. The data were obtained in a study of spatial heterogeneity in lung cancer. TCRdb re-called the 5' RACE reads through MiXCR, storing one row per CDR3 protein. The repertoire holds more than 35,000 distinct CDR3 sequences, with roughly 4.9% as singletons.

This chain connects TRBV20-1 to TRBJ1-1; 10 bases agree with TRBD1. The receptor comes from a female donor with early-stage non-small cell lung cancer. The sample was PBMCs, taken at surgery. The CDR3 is CSARDDRGPNEAFF. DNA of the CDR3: TGCAGTGCTAGAGACGACAGGGGGCCGAATGAAGCTTTCTTT.